The rows below give T cell receptor beta chains drawn from one sample of a study of T cells in Graves' hyperthyroidism and ophthalmopathy. TCRdb itself ran the multiplex PCR reads through MiXCR, one entry per CDR3 protein. Of a few hundred thousand distinct CDR3 sequences listed, 20% to 25% are singletons. The material sequenced was blood. The receptors shown here come from a man between 25 and 39 years old with Graves' ophthalmopathy. The CDR3 runs from the conserved cysteine through the conserved F or W. A D gene is named only where the DNA matches it firmly. Expanded clones are given a class, and other clones once, few, many or no size at all.

>TRBJ2-3|.|TRBV6-1|.
TGTGCCAGCAGTGAAGTCCCGGGAGAACGTACAGATACGCAGTATTTT
CASSEVPGERTDTQYF
>TRBJ2-2|TRBD2|TRBV30|.
TGTGCCTGGAGGGGACTAGCGGGAGGGCCTACCGGGGAGCTGTTTTTT
CAWRGLAGGPTGELFF
>TRBJ2-5|.|TRBV29-1|.
TGCAGCGTTGAACAGGAGCAAGGGGAGACCCAGTACTTC
CSVEQEQGETQYF
>TRBJ2-7|.|TRBV9|few
TGTGCCAGCAGCGTAGATGGGGCGGGACACTCCTACGAGCAGTACTTC
CASSVDGAGHSYEQYF
>TRBJ2-3|.|TRBV5-1|.
TGCGCCAGCAGCTTGGGTATCGTGAGCACAGATACGCAGTATTTT
CASSLGIVSTDTQYF
>TRBJ1-4|.|TRBV18|.
TGTGCCAGCTCACCACAAGCAGGAACAGGTGAAAAACTGTTTTTT
CASSPQAGTGEKLFF
>TRBJ2-5|.|TRBV7-3|few
TGTGCCAGCAGCTTAACGTTGGGGGAGACCCAGTACTTC
CASSLTLGETQYF
>TRBJ2-2|TRBD2|TRBV7-3|.
TGTGCCAGCAGCCCCCGGGCGCTAGCGGGCAACACCGGGGAGCTGTTTTTT
CASSPRALAGNTGELFF
>TRBJ1-1|TRBD1|TRBV30|many
TGTGCCTGGGACAGGGGGCGAAACACTGAAGCTTTCTTT
CAWDRGRNTEAFF
>TRBJ2-1|.|TRBV29-1|.
TGCAGCGCGGGGAAGGGCGGGAAGGTAACCAATGAGCAGTTCTTC
CSAGKGGKVTNEQFF
>TRBJ2-2|TRBD1|TRBV28|.
TGTGCCAGCAGTTTTCTTATTTTTGGTGGGACAGGGGAGGTCACCGGGGAGCTGTTTTTT
CASSFLIFGGTGEVTGELFF
>TRBJ2-2|TRBD2|TRBV7-3|.
TGTGCCAGCACCCCCGGGGGGACCGGGGAGCTGTTTTTT
CASTPGGTGELFF
>TRBJ2-3|.|TRBV12-3/TRBV12-4|many
TGTGCCAGCAGTTTAGGGACCACAGGACGGGGCGACACAGATACGCAGTATTTT
CASSLGTTGRGDTDTQYF
>TRBJ1-6|.|TRBV2|.
TGTGCCAGCAGTGAATTGGGGGTTCAGAATTCACCCCTCCACTTT
CASSELGVQNSPLHF
>TRBJ2-7|.|TRBV6-1|.
TGTGCCAGCAGGGCAGGGGTAGGGGGTTTGTACGAGCAGTACTTC
CASRAGVGGLYEQYF
>TRBJ2-6|.|TRBV28|many
TGTGCCAGCAGCCTAAAGGGGAGGGGGCTCTCTGGGGCCAACGTCCTGACTTTC
CASSLKGRGLSGANVLTF
>TRBJ2-2|TRBD2|TRBV14|few
TGTGCCAGCAGCCAAGTCCTAGCGGGAGGGTCCGGGGAGCTGTTTTTT
CASSQVLAGGSGELFF
>TRBJ1-2|TRBD1|TRBV27|few
TGTGCCAGCAGTTTCGGGACAGAGTATGGCTACACCTTC
CASSFGTEYGYTF
>TRBJ2-3|.|TRBV12-3/TRBV12-4|many
TGTGCCAGCAGTTCTCCCGCCCGGATAGCGATGACGCAGTATTTT
CASSSPARIAMTQYF
>TRBJ2-1|.|TRBV5-1|few
TGCGCCAGCAGCCTAGCCCCCCTCAATGAGCAGTTCTTC
CASSLAPLNEQFF
>TRBJ2-7|TRBD2|TRBV19|.
TGTGCCACGGCGGCGGGAGAGTCCTACGAGCAGTACTTC
CATAAGESYEQYF
>TRBJ2-7|.|TRBV4-2|few
TGTGCCAGCAGCCAAGATGGGGCCGGAGTAACAGCCTACGAGCAGTACTTC
CASSQDGAGVTAYEQYF
>TRBJ2-3|.|TRBV7-6|.
TGTGCCAGCAGACTCGGGGAGGCTAGCACAGATACGCAGTATTTT
CASRLGEASTDTQYF
>TRBJ2-2|.|TRBV30|few
TGTGCCTGGAGGACACTGAACACCGGGGAGCTGTTTTTT
CAWRTLNTGELFF
>TRBJ1-1|.|TRBV2|many
TGTGCCAGCAGTGAATGGGGAACTTACACTGAAGCTTTCTTT
CASSEWGTYTEAFF
>TRBJ2-7|.|TRBV3-1|.
TGTGCCAGCAGCCAAGGAACTTGGCACGAGCAGTACTTC
CASSQGTWHEQYF
>TRBJ1-2|.|TRBV15|.
TGTGCCACCAGCAGAGATCGTTCATCTTATGGCTACACCTTC
CATSRDRSSYGYTF
>TRBJ2-3|.|TRBV5-1|many
TGTGCCAGCAGCCTAGGGAGCACAGATACGCAGTATTTT
CASSLGSTDTQYF
>TRBJ2-1|TRBD2|TRBV11-3|many
TGTGCCAGCAGCCCGCTAGCGGGTCTGGGCAATGAGCAGTTCTTC
CASSPLAGLGNEQFF
>TRBJ2-1|.|TRBV20-1|few
TGCAGTGCTAGTCTATCGGGTGGGGGACACAATGAGCAGTTCTTC
CSASLSGGGHNEQFF
>TRBJ2-7|.|TRBV10-3|.
TGTGCCATCGGGAGGGACAGAGACCACGAGCAGTACTTC
CAIGRDRDHEQYF
>TRBJ2-1|.|TRBV7-9|.
TGTGCCAGCAGCTCTAGTGAGGGTGAGCAGTTCTTC
CASSSSEGEQFF
>TRBJ2-1|.|TRBV11-3|.
TGTGCCAGCCAGTCGACTTACAATGAGCAGTTCTTC
CASQSTYNEQFF
>TRBJ2-2|.|TRBV19|.
TGTGCCAGTATAGGGCAGGTGACCGGGGAGCTGTTTTTT
CASIGQVTGELFF
>TRBJ1-1|TRBD1|TRBV5-1|many
TGCGCCAGCAGCTTGACAGGGGTAGCGAACACTGAAGCTTTCTTT
CASSLTGVANTEAFF
>TRBJ2-1|TRBD2|TRBV5-8|.
TGTGCCAGCAGCTTGGTGGGGGGGTCCTTCTACAATGAGCAGTTCTTC
CASSLVGGSFYNEQFF
>TRBJ2-2|TRBD2|TRBV11-2|few
TGTGCCAGCAGCCGAGCTCCGGGACTAGCGGGAGTCCGAGGGTCCGGGGAGCTGTTTTTT
CASSRAPGLAGVRGSGELFF
>TRBJ2-5|TRBD1|TRBV19|many
TGTGCCAGCAGTGCGACAGGGCTAGAGACCCAGTACTTC
CASSATGLETQYF
>TRBJ2-7|.|TRBV11-3|once
TGTGCCAGCAGCTTTGGACAGTACGAGCAGTACTTC
CASSFGQYEQYF
>TRBJ2-7|TRBD2|TRBV29-1|few
TGCAGCGTTCATAGCGGGGGACTTTACGAGCAGTACTTC
CSVHSGGLYEQYF
>TRBJ2-3|.|TRBV5-6|.
TGTGCCAGCAGCTTGTTCAACTTTGCAGATACGCAGTATTTT
CASSLFNFADTQYF
>TRBJ2-7|TRBD1|TRBV5-4|.
TGTGCCAGCAGCCTACAGGGGGCGCTTCGCGAGCAGTACTTC
CASSLQGALREQYF
>TRBJ1-5|.|TRBV10-3|.
TGTGCCATCAGTGCAATTAAAGGGCAGCCCCAGCATTTT
CAISAIKGQPQHF
>TRBJ2-5|.|TRBV15|.
TGTGCCACCAGCAGAGACCCAGCGACAGGTGACGAGACCCAGTACTTC
CATSRDPATGDETQYF
>TRBJ2-1|TRBD2|TRBV5-5|many
TGTGCCAGCACACCCTTTGTAGCGGGCTTGAACAATGAGCAGTTCTTC
CASTPFVAGLNNEQFF
>TRBJ2-1|.|TRBV29-1|.
TGCAGCGTTGAAGACGCCCGGACAATGAAGCAGTTCTTC
CSVEDARTMKQFF
>TRBJ2-2|.|TRBV11-3|.
TGTGCCAGCAGCCTCCGTAGAGTTCCCGGGGAGCTGTTTTTT
CASSLRRVPGELFF
>TRBJ1-6|.|TRBV25-1|once
TGTGCCAGCAGTGATGTCAGGGCGAGCTCCTATAATTCACCCCTCCACTTT
CASSDVRASSYNSPLHF
>TRBJ2-7|TRBD2|TRBV18|.
TGTGCCAGCTCACCCATTAGCGGGAGGGCCGGGTACGAGCAGTACTTC
CASSPISGRAGYEQYF
>TRBJ2-1|TRBD2|TRBV18|many
TGTGCCAGCTCACGACTTACTAGCGGGACCCGGGATGAGCAGTTCTTC
CASSRLTSGTRDEQFF
>TRBJ2-1|TRBD2|TRBV7-9|few
TGTGCCAGCAGCCGAAAGACTAGCCAATACAATGAGCAGTTCTTC
CASSRKTSQYNEQFF
>TRBJ2-3|.|TRBV10-3|many
TGTGCCATCAGTGAGGGGGCAGATACGCAGTATTTT
CAISEGADTQYF
>TRBJ1-1|.|TRBV18|many
TGTGCCAGCTCACCCCCTACGACAGTTGAAGCTTTCTTT
CASSPPTTVEAFF
>TRBJ1-2|.|TRBV7-9|.
TGTGCCAGCAGCCAAAATGGCTACACCTTC
CASSQNGYTF
>TRBJ1-1|.|TRBV29-1|few
TGCAGCGTTGAACAGGGCTTGAACACTGAAGCTTTCTTT
CSVEQGLNTEAFF
>TRBJ1-1|.|TRBV14|.
TGTGCCAGCAGCCGGGAGTGGCTAGCTGAAGCTTTCTTT
CASSREWLAEAFF
>TRBJ2-7|.|TRBV29-1|few
TGCAGCGTTGAAGGGACAGATGGGATTTACGAGCAGTACTTC
CSVEGTDGIYEQYF
>TRBJ2-1|TRBD2|TRBV6-1|few
TGTGCCAGCAGTAAAACCGGGACTAGCGGGAGAAATGAGCAGTTCTTC
CASSKTGTSGRNEQFF
>TRBJ2-5|TRBD2|TRBV27|.
TGTGCCAGCAGTTTAAATAGCGGGAGTTTCCCAGAACAAGAGACCCAGTACTTC
CASSLNSGSFPEQETQYF
>TRBJ2-3|TRBD2|TRBV10-2|.
TGCGCCAGCAGTGAATGGGCTCTAGCGGACCACGTCACAGATACGCAGTATTTT
CASSEWALADHVTDTQYF